The 8 T cell receptor beta chains listed next were all sequenced from one sample in a study of blood T cell repertoires in COVID-19. Produced via immunoSEQ multiplex PCR; TCRdb's table is partial and in-frame only. Of over 45,000 clones detected, approximately 91% appear once; the ten largest clones hold 14%. Sequenced input: peripheral blood. The receptor set was obtained from an older woman with active COVID-19.

This clone was observed once. The V and J genes are TRBV19 and TRBJ1-2, with 9 bases matching TRBD1. The CDR3 totals 15 residues. J gave up 4 bases and V 6 bases, and 9 bases lay outside the gene matches. Germline assignment: CDR1 LNHDA and CDR2 SQIVND (reference sequence). Here the CDR3 DNA reads TGTGCCAGTAGGCAACAGGGGGCGCGAGGCTATGGCTACACCTTC. Translating gives CASRQQGARGYGYTF.

The chain joins TRBV19 to TRBJ1-2, with TRBD1 matching 11 bases. The CDR3 is 14 residues long. V was pared by 9 bases and J by 6 bases, with 9 bases of the junction left unmatched. CDR1 and CDR2 (germline): LNHDA, SQIVND (reference sequence). The CDR3: CASRVRTGGDGYTF. The DNA for the CDR3 is TGTGCCAGCCGAGTGCGGACAGGGGGCGATGGCTACACCTTC.

The rearrangement links TRBV20-1 to TRBJ2-7, with TRBD2 matching 8 bases. The germline V gene has CDR1 DFQATT and CDR2 SNEGSKA (reference sequence). V lost 3 bases and J lost 1; bases outside the gene matches: 11. There are 16 residues in the CDR3. For the CDR3, the DNA is TGCAGTGCTAGTGGGGTCTCGGGGGGGCGGTCCTACGAGCAGTACTTC. Amino acids: CSASGVSGGRSYEQYF.

J is TRBJ1-1 and V is TRBV6-5; D is possibly TRBD1 (6 bases). Germline lookup yields CDR1 MNHEY and CDR2 SVGAGI. With 2 bases removed from V and 2 bases from J, the gap between germline ends came to 12 bases. CDR3 length: 15 residues. CDR3 residues: CASSYGGQINTEAFF. CDR3 nucleotides: TGTGCCAGCAGTTACGGCGGACAGATTAACACTGAAGCTTTCTTT.

The chain couples TRBV6-6 to TRBJ2-7; TRBD1 might be the D (6 bases). The CDR3 spans 15 residues. Between the trimmed V and J ends, which lost 0 bases and 0 bases, there was a span of 9 bases. Germline CDR1 and CDR2: MNHNY and SVGAGI (reference sequence). This CDR3 is CASSYSKGGSYEQYF. The CDR3 DNA sequence: TGTGCCAGCAGTTACTCGAAAGGGGGCTCCTACGAGCAGTACTTC.

V is TRBV5-4 and J is TRBJ1-4; 10 bases fit TRBD1. CDR1 and CDR2 (germline): SGHNT, YYREEE (reference sequence). The junction had 6 bases not matched to a gene; V was cut back by 3 bases and J by 4 bases. The CDR3 has 16 residues. The DNA of the CDR3 is TGTGCCAGCAGCTCGACAGGGGGCCCGATTAATGAAAAACTGTTTTTT. Translating gives CASSSTGGPINEKLFF.

J is TRBJ2-5 and V is TRBV6-5, with 10 positions matching TRBD1. J lost 2 bases, V lost 2 bases, and 5 bases had no gene match. Germline CDR1 reads MNHEY; CDR2 reads SVGAGI. CDR3 size: 16 residues. CDR3 DNA sequence: TGTGCCAGCAGTTACACCTGGACAGGGGGGCAAGAGACCCAGTACTTC. This codes for CASSYTWTGGQETQYF.

V gene TRBV5-1 combines with J gene TRBJ1-2; tentative D call: TRBD1 (5 bases). This CDR3 has 13 residues. Trimming shortened V by 4 bases and J by 3 bases, and 10 bases separated the two germline ends. The germline gives CDR1 SGHRS, CDR2 YFSETQ. CDR3 residues: CASSQGLYYGYTF. Written as DNA, the CDR3 is TGCGCCAGCAGCCAGGGACTATACTATGGCTACACCTTC.